The rows below give T cell receptor beta chains drawn from one sample of a study of vaccination and CD4 T cells after COVID-19. TCRdb re-analysed the PCR reads in MiXCR, keeping a single row per CDR3 protein. The sample includes 22,000 or so distinct CDR3 sequences, roughly 45% of them seen just once. Antigens of these TCRs are unknown. The specimen sequenced was CD4+ T cells from blood, cultured in vitro. All receptors derive from a human donor who had recovered from COVID-19. Each CDR3 is given with its conserved first and last residue. Clone sizes are given selectively: once, few, many, or a class where the clone is expanded.

abundance	v_gene	j_gene	CDR3aa
NA	TRBV28	TRBJ2-7	CASRPFPGWTETYEQYF
NA	TRBV20-1	TRBJ1-6	CSATDRENSPLHF
NA	TRBV20-1	TRBJ1-2	CSANARDRGSRGYTF
NA	TRBV12-3/TRBV12-4	TRBJ1-1	CASSFGDMNTEAFF
few	TRBV21-1	TRBJ2-7	CASSKDPQDYEQYF
NA	TRBV28	TRBJ1-1	CASTAGAINTEAFF
NA	TRBV23-1	TRBJ1-5	CASSQSGQKRDQPQHF
NA	TRBV11-2	TRBJ2-5	CASTYGQGETQYF
NA	TRBV28	TRBJ1-5	CAAESSNQPQHF
few	TRBV23-1	TRBJ1-5	CASSQLRAVHQPQHF
NA	TRBV6-1	TRBJ2-7	CASRFRDRVYEQYF